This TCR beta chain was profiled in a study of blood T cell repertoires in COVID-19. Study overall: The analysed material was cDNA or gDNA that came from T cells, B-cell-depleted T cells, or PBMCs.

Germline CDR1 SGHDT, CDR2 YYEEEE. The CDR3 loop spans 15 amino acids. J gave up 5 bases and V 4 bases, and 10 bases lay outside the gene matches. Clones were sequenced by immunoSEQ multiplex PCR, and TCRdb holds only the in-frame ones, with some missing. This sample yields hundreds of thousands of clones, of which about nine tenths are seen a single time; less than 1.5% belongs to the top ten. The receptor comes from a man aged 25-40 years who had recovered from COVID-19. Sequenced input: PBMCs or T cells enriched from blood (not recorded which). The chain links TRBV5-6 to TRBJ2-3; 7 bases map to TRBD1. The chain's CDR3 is CASSGEDRAGDTQYF. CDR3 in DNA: TGTGCCAGCAGCGGCGAAGACAGGGCCGGAGATACGCAGTATTTT. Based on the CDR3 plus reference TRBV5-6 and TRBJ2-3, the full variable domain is DAGVTQSPTHLIKTRGQQVTLRCSPKSGHDTVSWYQQALGQGPQFIFQYYEEEERQRGNFPDRFSGHQFPNYSSELNVNALLLGDSALYLCASSGEDRAGDTQYFGPGTRLTVL.